This T cell receptor (beta chain) comes out of a study of blood T cell repertoires in COVID-19. The overall study: Material from acute and convalescent COVID-19 was sourced from the United States, Italy and Spain.

The CDR3 covers 14 residues. Germline assignment: CDR1 LGHDT and CDR2 YNNKEL (reference sequence). Trimming shortened V by 4 bases and J by 6 bases, and 16 bases separated the two germline ends. The count of this clone is one. Per the authors' pipeline: Amplification with reference gene primers provided the estimates of nucleated cell counts. Only in-frame clones appear in the TCRdb table, and some are missing; sequencing was by immunoSEQ multiplex PCR. Clone size and V and J calls were adopted from that table, with D and trimming inferred from the DNA. The table has 150,000 to 200,000 clones, approximately 82% seen once.

Sequencing was done on a sample of peripheral blood. The chain recombines TRBV3-1 (or the pseudogene TRBV3-2) with TRBJ2-7, with no clear D. This TCR was sampled from a woman older than 75 with acute or convalescent COVID-19. The CDR3 DNA sequence: TGTGCCAGCAGCCCACCGCGTCCTGCAAGCGAGCAGTACTTC. Protein sequence: CASSPPRPASEQYF.